The present T cell receptor beta chain was sequenced within a study of siplizumab effects on memory and regulatory T cells. Study-level findings and limits: Controls showed an average of about 27% Treg-derived mappable alloreactive CD4+ clones, while siplizumab showed 60% to 80%. Confirmatory evidence of suppressive function in proliferating siplizumab-culture Tregs was not obtained.

Notes on this clone: Antigen: not known.

Germline values: CDR1 SGHTA, CDR2 FQGNSA. This CDR3 has 15 residues. With V trimmed by 1 base and J by 7 bases, 8 bases remained unmatched. Sequencing used immunoSEQ multiplex PCR; TCRdb keeps in-frame clones, though not all of them. The sample shows over 55,000 clones, over 80% of them seen only once. This TCR was recovered from a human donor in good health. V usage is TRBV7-2 and J usage is TRBJ1-2, with 8 bases aligning to TRBD1. The specimen was memory CD4+ T cells sorted from blood. CDR3 coding DNA: TGTGCCAGCAGCTTAGTAGGGACAGGTGGTGGTGGCTACACCTTC. It yields the protein CASSLVGTGGGGYTF.